Listed here are 8 T cell receptor beta chains from one sample, sequenced in a study of CD8 T cells in ankylosing spondylitis. Each CDR3 protein is one row after TCRdb ran MiXCR on the 5' RACE reads. The repertoire consists of more than 150,000 distinct CDR3 sequences, with around a tenth occurring once and the leading ten covering 25% to 30%. Sequencing used blood, either unsorted or a sorted T cell fraction (not recorded which). These receptors originate from a male donor with ankylosing spondylitis or in good health (not recorded which).

This clonotype was picked up many times. The rearrangement uses TRBV5-6 and TRBJ2-1, with a possible D match to TRBD1 (5 bases). In germline, CDR1 is SGHDT, CDR2 YYEEEE. The CDR3 is 14 amino acids. Trimming cost V 2 bases and J 3 bases, with 9 bases left between them. This CDR3 reads CASSFPGNYNEQFF. The CDR3 coding sequence is TGTGCCAGCAGCTTTCCAGGGAACTACAATGAGCAGTTCTTC.

A few counts support this clonotype. The chain combines TRBV20-1 with TRBJ2-5, with D perhaps TRBD2 (5 bases). V was shortened by 5 bases and J by 5 bases, with 12 bases between the two germline ends. The CDR3 is made up of 12 amino acids. The V gene's germline CDR1 is DFQATT and CDR2 SNEGSKA (reference sequence). The CDR3 protein is CSAFLASETQYF. CDR3 DNA: TGCAGTGCTTTTCTAGCTTCTGAGACCCAGTACTTC.

This clonotype was seen more than once but under ten times. This chain uses TRBV9 with TRBJ2-2; 10 nucleotides match TRBD2. Germline assignment: CDR1 SGDLS and CDR2 YYNGEE. CDR3 length: 19 residues. V trimming: 0 bases; J trimming: 5 bases; junction bases outside the gene matches: 13. The CDR3 DNA follows: TGTGCCAGCAGCGTAGATGATGGAGCGGGGGGGCCGGTAACCGGGGAGCTGTTTTTT. This encodes CASSVDDGAGGPVTGELFF.

There are many counts of this clonotype. The chain joins TRBV29-1 to TRBJ2-6; the match to TRBD1 covers 10 bases. V gave up 7 bases and J gave up 1 base; unmatched junction bases: 7. The germline V gene encodes CDR1 SQVTM and CDR2 ANQGSEA. The CDR3 runs 16 residues. In DNA, the CDR3 is TGCAGCGCGACAGGGGGCCAAGGGTCTGGGGCCAACGTCCTGACTTTC. Encoded protein: CSATGGQGSGANVLTF.

This clonotype was seen many times. The CDR3: CASSPQTSGVTDTQYF. The CDR3 DNA sequence: TGTGCCAGCAGTCCACAGACTAGCGGGGTCACAGATACGCAGTATTTT. The chain uses TRBV28 and TRBJ2-3; the match to TRBD2 covers 11 bases. The germline V gene has CDR1 MDHEN and CDR2 SYDVKM. V trimming: 5 bases; J trimming: 2 bases; junction bases outside the gene matches: 6. The CDR3 runs to 16 residues.

In its sample, this clonotype was seen a few times. V is TRBV20-1 and J is TRBJ2-7, with D unresolved. V shed 3 bases and J shed 4 bases, with 7 bases lying between them. The germline V gene has CDR1 DFQATT and CDR2 SNEGSKA (reference sequence). The CDR3 covers 11 residues. The CDR3 sequence is CSASPSYEQYF. For the CDR3, the DNA is TGCAGTGCTAGCCCCTCTTACGAGCAGTACTTC.

This chain connects TRBV7-6 to TRBJ2-5, with 8 bases aligning to TRBD1. The V and J ends lost 5 bases and 2 bases, in that order; junction bases with no gene match: 4. The CDR3 totals 14 residues. Looked up from germline, CDR1 is SGHVS and CDR2 is FNYEAQ. The CDR3 is CASSQGQGQETQYF. The CDR3 nucleotides read TGTGCCAGCAGCCAAGGACAGGGACAAGAGACCCAGTACTTC.

The sample holds many counts of this clonotype. The genes are TRBV20-1 and TRBJ2-5; tentatively, D is TRBD1 (6 bases). Germline loops: CDR1 DFQATT, CDR2 SNEGSKA (reference sequence). Trimming cost V 2 bases and J 1 base, with 14 bases left between them. This CDR3 comprises 15 residues. CDR3 in amino acids: CSARSSLTGQETQYF. The CDR3 DNA reads TGCAGTGCTAGATCCAGCCTGACAGGCCAAGAGACCCAGTACTTC.